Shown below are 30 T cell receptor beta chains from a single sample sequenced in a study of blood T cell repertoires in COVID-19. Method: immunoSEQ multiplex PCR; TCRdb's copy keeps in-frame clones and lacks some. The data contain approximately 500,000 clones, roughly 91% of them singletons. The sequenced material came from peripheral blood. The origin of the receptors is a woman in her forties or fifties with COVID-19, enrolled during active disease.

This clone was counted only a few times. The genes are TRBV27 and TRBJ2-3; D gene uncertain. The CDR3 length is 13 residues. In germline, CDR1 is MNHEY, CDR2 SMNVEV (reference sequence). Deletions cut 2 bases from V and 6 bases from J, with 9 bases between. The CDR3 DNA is TGTGCCAGCAGTTTAGAGGAGTGGGATACGCAGTATTTT. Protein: CASSLEEWDTQYF.

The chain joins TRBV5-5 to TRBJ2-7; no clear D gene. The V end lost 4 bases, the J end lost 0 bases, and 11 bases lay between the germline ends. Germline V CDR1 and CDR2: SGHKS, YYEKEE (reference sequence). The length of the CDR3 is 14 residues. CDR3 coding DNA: TGTGCCAGCAGCCCCGCTATTTCCTCCTACGAGCAGTACTTC. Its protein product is CASSPAISSYEQYF.

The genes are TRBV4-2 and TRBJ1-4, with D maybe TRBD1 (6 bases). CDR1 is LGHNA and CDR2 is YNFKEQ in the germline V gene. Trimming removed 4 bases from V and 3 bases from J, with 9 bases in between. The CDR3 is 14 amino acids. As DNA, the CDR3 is TGTGCCAGCAGCCTACAGGGCCCTAATGAAAAACTGTTTTTT. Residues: CASSLQGPNEKLFF.

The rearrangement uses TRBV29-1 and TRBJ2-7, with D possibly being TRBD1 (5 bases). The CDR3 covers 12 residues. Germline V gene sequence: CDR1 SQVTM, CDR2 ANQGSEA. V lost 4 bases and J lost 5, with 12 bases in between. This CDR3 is CSVGAGINEQYF. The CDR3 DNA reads TGCAGCGTTGGTGCAGGGATCAACGAGCAGTACTTC.

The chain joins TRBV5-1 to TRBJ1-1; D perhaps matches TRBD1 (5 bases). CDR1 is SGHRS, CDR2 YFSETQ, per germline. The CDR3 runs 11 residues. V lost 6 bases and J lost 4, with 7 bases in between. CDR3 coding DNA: TGCGCCAGCACGGGGGTCACTGAAGCTTTCTTT. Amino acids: CASTGVTEAFF.

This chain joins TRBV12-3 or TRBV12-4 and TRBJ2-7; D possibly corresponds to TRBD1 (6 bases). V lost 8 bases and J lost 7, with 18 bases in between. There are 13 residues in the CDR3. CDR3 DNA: TGTGCCAGCCGGTGGGGGCAGGCTGGGGAGCAGTACTTC. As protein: CASRWGQAGEQYF.

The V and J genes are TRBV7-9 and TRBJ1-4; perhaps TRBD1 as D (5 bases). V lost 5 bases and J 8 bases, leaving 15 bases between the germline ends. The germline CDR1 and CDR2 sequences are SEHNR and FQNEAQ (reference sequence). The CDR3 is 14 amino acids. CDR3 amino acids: CASSPGGITEKLFF. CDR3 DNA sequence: TGTGCCAGCAGCCCGGGGGGAATTACGGAAAAACTGTTTTTT.

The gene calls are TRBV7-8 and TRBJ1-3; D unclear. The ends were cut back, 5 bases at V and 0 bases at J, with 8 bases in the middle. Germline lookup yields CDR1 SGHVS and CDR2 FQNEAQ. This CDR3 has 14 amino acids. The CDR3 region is CASSPLDSGNTIYF. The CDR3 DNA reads TGTGCCAGCAGCCCCCTAGACTCTGGAAACACCATATATTTT.

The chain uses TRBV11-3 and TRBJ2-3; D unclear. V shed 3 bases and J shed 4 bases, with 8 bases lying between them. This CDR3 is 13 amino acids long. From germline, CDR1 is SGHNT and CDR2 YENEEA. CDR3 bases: TGTGCCAGCAGCTTCATGCGTTCAGATACGCAGTATTTT. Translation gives CASSFMRSDTQYF.

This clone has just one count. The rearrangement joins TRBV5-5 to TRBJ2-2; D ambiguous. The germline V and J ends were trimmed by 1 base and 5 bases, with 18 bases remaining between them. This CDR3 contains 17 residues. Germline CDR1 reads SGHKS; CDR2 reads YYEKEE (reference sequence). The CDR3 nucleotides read TGTGCCAGCAGCTTGAACAATCTGGCAGTACAAACCGGGGAGCTGTTTTTT. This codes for CASSLNNLAVQTGELFF.

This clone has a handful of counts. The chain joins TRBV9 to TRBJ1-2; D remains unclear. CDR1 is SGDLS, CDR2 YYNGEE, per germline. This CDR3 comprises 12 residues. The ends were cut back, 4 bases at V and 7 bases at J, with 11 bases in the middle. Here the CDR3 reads CASSPEEGGYTF. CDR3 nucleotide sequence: TGTGCCAGCAGCCCCGAGGAGGGTGGCTACACCTTC.

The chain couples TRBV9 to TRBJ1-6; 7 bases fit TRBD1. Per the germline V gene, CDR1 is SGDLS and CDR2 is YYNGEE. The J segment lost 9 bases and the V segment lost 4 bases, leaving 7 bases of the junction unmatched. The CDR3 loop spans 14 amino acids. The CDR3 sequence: CASSPLTGASPLHF. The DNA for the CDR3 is TGTGCCAGCAGCCCTCTTACAGGGGCTTCACCCCTCCACTTT.

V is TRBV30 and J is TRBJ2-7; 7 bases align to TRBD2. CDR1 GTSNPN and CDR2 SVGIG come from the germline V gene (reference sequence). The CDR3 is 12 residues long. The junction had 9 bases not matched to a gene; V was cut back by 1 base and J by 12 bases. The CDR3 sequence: CAWSESGGSPYF. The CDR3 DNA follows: TGTGCCTGGAGTGAATCGGGAGGCTCCCCGTACTTC.

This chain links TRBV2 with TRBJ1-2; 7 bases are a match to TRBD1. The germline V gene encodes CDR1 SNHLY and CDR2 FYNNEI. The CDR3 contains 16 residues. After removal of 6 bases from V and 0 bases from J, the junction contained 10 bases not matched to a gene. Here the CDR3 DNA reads TGTGCCAGCAGCCCCCCCAGGGGGATAGCTAACTATGGCTACACCTTC. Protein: CASSPPRGIANYGYTF.

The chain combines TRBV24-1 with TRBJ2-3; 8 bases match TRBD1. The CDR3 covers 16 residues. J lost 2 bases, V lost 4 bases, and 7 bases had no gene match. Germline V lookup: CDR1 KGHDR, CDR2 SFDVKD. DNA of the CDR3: TGTGCCACCAGTGACCCCGGACAGGGCACCACAGATACGCAGTATTTT. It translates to CATSDPGQGTTDTQYF.

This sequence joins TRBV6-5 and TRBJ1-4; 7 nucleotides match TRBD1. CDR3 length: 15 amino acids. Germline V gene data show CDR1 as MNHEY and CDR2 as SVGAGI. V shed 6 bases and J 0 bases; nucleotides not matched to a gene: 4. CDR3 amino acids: CASSITGATNEKLFF. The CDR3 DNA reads TGTGCCAGCAGCATCACAGGGGCAACTAATGAAAAACTGTTTTTT.

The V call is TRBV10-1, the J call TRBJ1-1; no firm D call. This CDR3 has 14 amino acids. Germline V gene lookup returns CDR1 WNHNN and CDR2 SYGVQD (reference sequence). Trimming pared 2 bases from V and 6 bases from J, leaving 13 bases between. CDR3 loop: CASSEKRAFAEAFF. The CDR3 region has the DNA TGCGCCAGCAGTGAGAAGAGGGCCTTCGCTGAAGCTTTCTTT.

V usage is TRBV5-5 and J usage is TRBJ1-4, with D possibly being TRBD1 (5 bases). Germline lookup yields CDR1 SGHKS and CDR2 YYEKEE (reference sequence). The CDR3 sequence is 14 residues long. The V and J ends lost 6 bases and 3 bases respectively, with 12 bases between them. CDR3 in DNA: TGTGCCAGCAAAATGGGGCTGTCTAATGAAAAACTGTTTTTT. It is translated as CASKMGLSNEKLFF.

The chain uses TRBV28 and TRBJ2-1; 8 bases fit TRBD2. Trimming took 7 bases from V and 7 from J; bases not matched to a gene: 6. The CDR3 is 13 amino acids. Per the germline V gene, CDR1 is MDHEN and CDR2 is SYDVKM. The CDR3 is CASTAGVANEQFF. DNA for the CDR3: TGTGCCAGCACAGCGGGGGTTGCGAATGAGCAGTTCTTC.

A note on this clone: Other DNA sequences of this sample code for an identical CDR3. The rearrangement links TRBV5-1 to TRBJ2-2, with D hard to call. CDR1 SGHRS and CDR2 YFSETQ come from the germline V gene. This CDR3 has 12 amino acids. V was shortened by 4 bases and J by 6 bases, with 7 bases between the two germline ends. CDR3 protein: CASSPVPGELFF. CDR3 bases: TGCGCCAGCAGCCCCGTTCCCGGGGAGCTGTTTTTT. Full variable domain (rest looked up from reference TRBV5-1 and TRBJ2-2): KAGVTQTPRYLIKTRGQQVTLSCSPISGHRSVSWYQQTPGQGLQFLFEYFSETQRNKGNFPGRFSGRQFSNSRSEMNVSTLELGDSALYLCASSPVPGELFFGEGSRLTVL.

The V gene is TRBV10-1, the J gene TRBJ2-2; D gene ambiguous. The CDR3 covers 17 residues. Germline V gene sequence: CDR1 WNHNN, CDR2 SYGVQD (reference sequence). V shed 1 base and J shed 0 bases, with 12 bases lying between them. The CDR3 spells CASSEFWALTNTGELFF. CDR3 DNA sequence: TGCGCCAGCAGTGAGTTCTGGGCGTTAACGAACACCGGGGAGCTGTTTTTT.

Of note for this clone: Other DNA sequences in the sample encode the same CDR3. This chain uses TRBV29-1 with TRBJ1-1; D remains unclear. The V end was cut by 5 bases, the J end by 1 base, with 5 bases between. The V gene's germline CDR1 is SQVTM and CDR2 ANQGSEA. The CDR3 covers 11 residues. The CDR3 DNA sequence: TGCAGCGTTAGAGGGAACACTGAAGCTTTCTTT. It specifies CSVRGNTEAFF. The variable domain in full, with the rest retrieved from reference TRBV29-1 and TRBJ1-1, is SAVISQKPSRDICQRGTSLTIQCQVDSQVTMMFWYRQQPGQSLTLIATANQGSEATYESGFVIDKFPISRPNLTFSTLTVSNMSPEDSSIYLCSVRGNTEAFFGQGTRLTVV.

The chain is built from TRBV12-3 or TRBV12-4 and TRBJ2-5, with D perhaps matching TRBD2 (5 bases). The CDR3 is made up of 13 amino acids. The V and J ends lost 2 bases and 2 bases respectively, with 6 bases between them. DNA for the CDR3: TGTGCCAGCAGTTTACGGGGACAAGAGACCCAGTACTTC. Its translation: CASSLRGQETQYF.

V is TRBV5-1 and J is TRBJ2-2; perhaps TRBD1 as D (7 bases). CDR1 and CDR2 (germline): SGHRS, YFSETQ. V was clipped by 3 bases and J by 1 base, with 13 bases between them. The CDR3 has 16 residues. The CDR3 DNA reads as TGCGCCAGCAGCTCCGACAGGGACTTGAACACCGGGGAGCTGTTTTTT. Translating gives CASSSDRDLNTGELFF.

The CDR3 sequence is CASSFAGSTKRTPGYTF. As DNA, the CDR3 is TGTGCCAGCAGCTTTGCAGGGTCCACCAAACGTACCCCCGGCTACACCTTC. The J gene is TRBJ1-2, the V gene TRBV11-2, with D perhaps matching TRBD1 (5 bases). Between the trimmed V and J ends, which lost 3 bases and 8 bases, there was a span of 25 bases. Per the germline V gene, CDR1 is SGHAT and CDR2 is FQNNGV. This CDR3 region has 17 residues.

The CDR3 loop is CASSPSPVPNEKLFF. CDR3 nucleotide sequence: TGTGCCAGCAGCCCCTCCCCGGTGCCAAATGAAAAACTGTTTTTT. The rearrangement links TRBV9 to TRBJ1-4; no firm D call. The CDR3 covers 15 residues. Germline lookup yields CDR1 SGDLS and CDR2 YYNGEE. Trimming shortened V by 4 bases and J by 5 bases, and 15 bases separated the two germline ends. Full variable domain (missing parts from reference TRBV9 and TRBJ1-4): DSGVTQTPKHLITATGQRVTLRCSPRSGDLSVYWYQQSLDQGLQFLIQYYNGEERAKGNILERFSAQQFPDLHSELNLSSLELGDSALYFCASSPSPVPNEKLFFGSGTQLSVL.

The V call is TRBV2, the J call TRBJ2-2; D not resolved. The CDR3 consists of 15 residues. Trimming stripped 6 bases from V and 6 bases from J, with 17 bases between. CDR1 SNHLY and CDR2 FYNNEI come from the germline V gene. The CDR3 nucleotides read TGTGCCAGCAGAGTATATAACTTCGGTCCCGGGGAGCTGTTTTTT. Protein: CASRVYNFGPGELFF.

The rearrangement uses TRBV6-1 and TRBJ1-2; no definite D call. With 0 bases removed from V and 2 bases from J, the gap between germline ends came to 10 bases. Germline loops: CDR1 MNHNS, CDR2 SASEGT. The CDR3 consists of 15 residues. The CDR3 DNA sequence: TGTGCCAGCAGTGAAGCGCTTCCGAGGAACTATGGCTACACCTTC. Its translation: CASSEALPRNYGYTF.

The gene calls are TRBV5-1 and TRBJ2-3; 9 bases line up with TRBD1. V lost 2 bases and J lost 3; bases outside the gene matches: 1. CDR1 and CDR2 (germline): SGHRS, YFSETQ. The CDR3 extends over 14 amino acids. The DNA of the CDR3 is TGCGCCAGCAGCTTACAGGGGGCTACAGATACGCAGTATTTT. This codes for CASSLQGATDTQYF.

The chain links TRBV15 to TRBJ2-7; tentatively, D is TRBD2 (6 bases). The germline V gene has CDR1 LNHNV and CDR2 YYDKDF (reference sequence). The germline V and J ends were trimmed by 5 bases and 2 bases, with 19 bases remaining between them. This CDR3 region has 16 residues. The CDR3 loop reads CATSPKWGLAPYEQYF. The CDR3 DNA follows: TGTGCCACCAGCCCAAAGTGGGGACTGGCTCCCTACGAGCAGTACTTC.